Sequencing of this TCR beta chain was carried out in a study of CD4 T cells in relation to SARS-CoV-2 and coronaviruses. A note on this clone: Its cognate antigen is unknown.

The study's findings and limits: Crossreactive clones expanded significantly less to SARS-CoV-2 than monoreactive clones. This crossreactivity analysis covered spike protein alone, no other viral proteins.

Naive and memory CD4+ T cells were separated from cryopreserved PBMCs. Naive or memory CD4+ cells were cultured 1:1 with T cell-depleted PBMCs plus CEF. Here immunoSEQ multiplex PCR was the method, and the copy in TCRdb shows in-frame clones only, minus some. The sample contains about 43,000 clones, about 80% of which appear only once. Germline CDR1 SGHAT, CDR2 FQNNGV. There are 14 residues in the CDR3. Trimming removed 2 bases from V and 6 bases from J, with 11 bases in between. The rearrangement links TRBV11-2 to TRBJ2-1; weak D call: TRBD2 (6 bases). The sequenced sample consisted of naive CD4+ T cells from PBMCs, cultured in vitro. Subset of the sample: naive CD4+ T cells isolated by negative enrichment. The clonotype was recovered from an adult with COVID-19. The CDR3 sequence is CASSLPGDGNEQFF. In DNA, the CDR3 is TGTGCCAGCAGCTTACCGGGAGACGGCAATGAGCAGTTCTTC.